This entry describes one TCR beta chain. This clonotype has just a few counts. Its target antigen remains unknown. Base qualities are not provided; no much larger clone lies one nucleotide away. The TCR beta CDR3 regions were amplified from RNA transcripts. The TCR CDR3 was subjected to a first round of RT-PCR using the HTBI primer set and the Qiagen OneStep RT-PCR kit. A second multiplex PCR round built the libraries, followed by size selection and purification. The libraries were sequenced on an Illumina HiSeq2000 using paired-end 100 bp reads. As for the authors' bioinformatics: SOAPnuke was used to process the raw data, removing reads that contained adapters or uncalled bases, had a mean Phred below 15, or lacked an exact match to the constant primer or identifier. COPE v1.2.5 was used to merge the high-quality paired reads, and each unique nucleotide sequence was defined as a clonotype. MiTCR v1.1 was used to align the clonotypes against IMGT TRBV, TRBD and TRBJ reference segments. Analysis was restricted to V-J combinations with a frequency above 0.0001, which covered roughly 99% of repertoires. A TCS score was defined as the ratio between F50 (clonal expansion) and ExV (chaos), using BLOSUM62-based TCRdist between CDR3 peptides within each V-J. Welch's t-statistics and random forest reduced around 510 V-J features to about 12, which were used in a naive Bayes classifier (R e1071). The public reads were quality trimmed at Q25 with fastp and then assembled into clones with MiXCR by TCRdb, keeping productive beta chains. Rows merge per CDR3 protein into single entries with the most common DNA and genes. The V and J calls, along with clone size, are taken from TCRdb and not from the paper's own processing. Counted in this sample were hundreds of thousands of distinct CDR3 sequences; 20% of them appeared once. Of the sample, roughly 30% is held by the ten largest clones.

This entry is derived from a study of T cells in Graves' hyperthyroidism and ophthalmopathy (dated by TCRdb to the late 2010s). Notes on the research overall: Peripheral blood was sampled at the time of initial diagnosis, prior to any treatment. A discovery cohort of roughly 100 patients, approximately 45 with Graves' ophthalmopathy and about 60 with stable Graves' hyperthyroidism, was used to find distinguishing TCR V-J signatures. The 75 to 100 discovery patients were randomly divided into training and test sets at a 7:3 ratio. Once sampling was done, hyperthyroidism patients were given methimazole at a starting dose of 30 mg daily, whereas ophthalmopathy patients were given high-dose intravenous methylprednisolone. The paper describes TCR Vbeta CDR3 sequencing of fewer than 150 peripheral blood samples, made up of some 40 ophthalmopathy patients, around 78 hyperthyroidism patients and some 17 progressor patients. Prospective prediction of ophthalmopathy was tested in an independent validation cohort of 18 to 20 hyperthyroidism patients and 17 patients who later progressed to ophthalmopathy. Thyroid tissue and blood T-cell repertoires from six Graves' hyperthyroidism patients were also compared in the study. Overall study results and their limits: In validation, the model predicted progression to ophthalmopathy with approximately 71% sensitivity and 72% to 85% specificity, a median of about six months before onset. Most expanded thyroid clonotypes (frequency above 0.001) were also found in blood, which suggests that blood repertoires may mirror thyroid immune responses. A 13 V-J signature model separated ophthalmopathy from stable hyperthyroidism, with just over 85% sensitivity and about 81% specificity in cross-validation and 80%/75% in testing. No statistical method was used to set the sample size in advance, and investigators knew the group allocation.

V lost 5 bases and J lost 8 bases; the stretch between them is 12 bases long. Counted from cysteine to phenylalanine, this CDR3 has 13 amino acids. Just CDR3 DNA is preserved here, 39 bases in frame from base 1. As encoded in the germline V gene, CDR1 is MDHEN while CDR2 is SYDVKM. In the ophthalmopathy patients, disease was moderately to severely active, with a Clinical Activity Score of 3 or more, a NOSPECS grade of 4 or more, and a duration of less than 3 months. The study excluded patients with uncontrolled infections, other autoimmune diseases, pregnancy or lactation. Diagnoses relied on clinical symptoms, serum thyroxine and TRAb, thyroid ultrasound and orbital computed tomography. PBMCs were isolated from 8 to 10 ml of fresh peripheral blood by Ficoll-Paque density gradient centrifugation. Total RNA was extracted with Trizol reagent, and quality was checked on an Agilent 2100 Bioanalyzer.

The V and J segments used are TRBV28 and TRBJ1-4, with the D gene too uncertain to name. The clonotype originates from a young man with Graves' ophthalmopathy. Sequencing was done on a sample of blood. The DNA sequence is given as TGTGCCAGCAGTCCGGGGTTTTCGGAAAAACTGTTTTTT. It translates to CASSPGFSEKLFF. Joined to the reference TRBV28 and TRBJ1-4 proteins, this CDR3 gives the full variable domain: DVKVTQSSRYLVKRTGEKVFLECVQDMDHENMFWYRQDPGLGLRLIYFSYDVKMKEKGDIPEGYSVSREKKERFSLILESASTNQTSMYLCASSPGFSEKLFFGSGTQLSVL.